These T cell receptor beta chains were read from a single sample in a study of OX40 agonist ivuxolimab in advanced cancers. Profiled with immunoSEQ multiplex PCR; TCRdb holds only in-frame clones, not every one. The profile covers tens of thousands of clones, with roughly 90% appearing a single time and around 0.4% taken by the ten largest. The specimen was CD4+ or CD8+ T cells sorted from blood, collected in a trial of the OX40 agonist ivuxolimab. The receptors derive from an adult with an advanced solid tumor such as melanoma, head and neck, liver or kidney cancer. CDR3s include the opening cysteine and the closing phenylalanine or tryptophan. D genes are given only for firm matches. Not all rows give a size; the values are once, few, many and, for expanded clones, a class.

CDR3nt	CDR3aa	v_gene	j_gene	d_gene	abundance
TGTGCCACCAGCAGAGATTCAGGGACAGGGGCGCAGCCCCAGCATTTT	CATSRDSGTGAQPQHF	TRBV15	TRBJ1-5	TRBD1	-
TGTGCCAGCAGCTTACCACAGGGATATAATTCACCCCTCCACTTT	CASSLPQGYNSPLHF	TRBV7-9	TRBJ1-6	-	-
TGTGCCAGCAGGACTAGCGGGAGTTACGAGCAGTACTTC	CASRTSGSYEQYF	TRBV6-1	TRBJ2-7	TRBD2	-
TGTGCCAGCAGCCTGGGACAGTCGAACTCCTACGAGCAGTACTTC	CASSLGQSNSYEQYF	TRBV7-2	TRBJ2-7	TRBD1	-
TGTGCCACCGGGGCCAACGTCCTGACTTTC	CATGANVLTF	TRBV19	TRBJ2-6	-	-
TGTGCCATCAGTGAGTCGGGGTACAACACTGAAGCTTTCTTT	CAISESGYNTEAFF	TRBV10-3	TRBJ1-1	-	-
TGTGCCAGCAGCCGGTTAGGAAACAACGGTAGGTGGGGTGGCGGAATGAAAAGACTGTTTTTT	CASSRLGNNGRWGGGMKRLFF	TRBV21-1	TRBJ1-4	-	-
TGTGCCAGCGGGGGTCTGAGGGAATTGGGGGGGGAGCTGTTTTTT	CASGGLRELGGELFF	TRBV27	TRBJ2-2	-	-
TGTGCCAGCAGAACGGGACAGGGGGACGGCACTGAAGCTTTCTTT	CASRTGQGDGTEAFF	TRBV6-5	TRBJ1-1	TRBD1	-
TGTGCCATTGCCGGGACAGCTAATTCACCCCTCCACTTT	CAIAGTANSPLHF	TRBV10-3	TRBJ1-6	TRBD1	-
TGTGCCAGCACCAAGGGGGAGGGTCAAGAGACCCAGTACTTC	CASTKGEGQETQYF	TRBV27	TRBJ2-5	-	-
TGTGCCAGCAGTTTGGCAGGGGCGGGTTATTCCTACGAGCAGTACTTC	CASSLAGAGYSYEQYF	TRBV28	TRBJ2-7	-	-
TGTGCCAGCACAGGGGGCATCTACACTGAAGCTTTCTTT	CASTGGIYTEAFF	TRBV19	TRBJ1-1	TRBD1	-
TGTGCCAGCAGTTTATCAAGACAGGGGGCGAGTGGCTACACCTTC	CASSLSRQGASGYTF	TRBV28	TRBJ1-2	TRBD1	once
TGTGCCAGTAGAAAGCCCGGGACTAGCGGAAATGAGCAGTTCTTC	CASRKPGTSGNEQFF	TRBV19	TRBJ2-1	TRBD2	-
TGCGCCAGCAGCGAAGGACAGGCAACTAATGAAAAACTGTTTTTT	CASSEGQATNEKLFF	TRBV5-1	TRBJ1-4	TRBD1	-
TGTGCCAGCAGCTTTGTCGCGACACAACTCAATGAGCAGTTCTTC	CASSFVATQLNEQFF	TRBV7-2	TRBJ2-1	-	-
TGCGCCAGCAGCCCGGGGGACTTACAGGGGACCTATGGCTACACCTTC	CASSPGDLQGTYGYTF	TRBV5-1	TRBJ1-2	TRBD1	-
TGTGCCAGCAGTTTATGGGGAAACTCCTACGAGCAGTACTTC	CASSLWGNSYEQYF	TRBV27	TRBJ2-7	-	-
TGTGCCACCGGCAGGGGAGCGGTTATAGATACGCAGTATTTT	CATGRGAVIDTQYF	TRBV25-1	TRBJ2-3	-	-
TGTGCCATCCAAAAGGGAGGGTACAGGGACACCGGGGAGCTGTTTTTT	CAIQKGGYRDTGELFF	TRBV10-3	TRBJ2-2	-	-
TGTGCCAGCAGGCCAGCGGGGGTCAATCAGCCCCAGCATTTT	CASRPAGVNQPQHF	TRBV6-5	TRBJ1-5	-	-
TGTGCCAGCAGATGGACATCATTCCTCGGGGGCAATCAGCCCCAGCATTTT	CASRWTSFLGGNQPQHF	TRBV28	TRBJ1-5	-	-
TGTGCCACCAGCAGACCCGCACAGGGGCAAGTAGACAATGAGCAGTTCTTC	CATSRPAQGQVDNEQFF	TRBV15	TRBJ2-1	TRBD1	-
TGCAGCGTCGTCCAGGGGGCTGGGTACAATGAGCAGTTCTTC	CSVVQGAGYNEQFF	TRBV29-1	TRBJ2-1	TRBD1	-
TGTGCCAGCAGATATACTAGCGGGAGCATCAATGAGCAGTTCTTC	CASRYTSGSINEQFF	TRBV6-5	TRBJ2-1	TRBD2	-